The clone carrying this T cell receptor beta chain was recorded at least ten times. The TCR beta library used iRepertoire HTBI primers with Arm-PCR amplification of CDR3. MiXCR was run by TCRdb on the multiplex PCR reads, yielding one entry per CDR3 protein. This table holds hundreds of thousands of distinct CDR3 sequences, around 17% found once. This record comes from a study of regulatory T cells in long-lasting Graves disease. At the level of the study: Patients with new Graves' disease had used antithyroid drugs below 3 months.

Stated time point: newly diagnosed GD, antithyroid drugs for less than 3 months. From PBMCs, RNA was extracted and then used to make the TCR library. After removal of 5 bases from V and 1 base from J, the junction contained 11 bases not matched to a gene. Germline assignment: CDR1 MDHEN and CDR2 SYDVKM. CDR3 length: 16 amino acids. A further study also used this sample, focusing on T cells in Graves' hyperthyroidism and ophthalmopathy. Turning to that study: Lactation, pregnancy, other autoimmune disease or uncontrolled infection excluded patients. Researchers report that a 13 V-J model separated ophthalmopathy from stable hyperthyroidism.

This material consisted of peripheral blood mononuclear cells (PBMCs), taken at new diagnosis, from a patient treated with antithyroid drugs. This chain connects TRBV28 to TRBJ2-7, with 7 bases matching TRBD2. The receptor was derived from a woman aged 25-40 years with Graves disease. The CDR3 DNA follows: TGTGCCAGCAGTACGCCCGAGCGGGAAGGGTCCTACGAGCAGTACTTC. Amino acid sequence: CASSTPEREGSYEQYF.